This paragraph covers one T cell receptor (beta chain) sequence. Its antigen remains unidentified. Profiled with immunoSEQ multiplex PCR; TCRdb holds only in-frame clones, not every one. The sample shows some 250,000 clones, 85% to 90% of them seen only once. The data originate from a study of cytomegalovirus exposure and HLA in healthy donors. Findings of the study overall: According to a later analysis, TCR clusters from the first cohort tended to co-occur in the 120 or so validation repertoires.

Trimming removed 4 bases from V and 7 bases from J; junction bases left unmatched: 4. Germline V gene sequence: CDR1 GTSNPN, CDR2 SVGIG (reference sequence). The CDR3 contains 13 residues. Among the roughly 110 subjects of the validation cohort, separate from the 666-subject first cohort, were the donors. The sequence derives from a woman between 18 and 30 years old in good health and CMV-seronegative. The rearrangement links TRBV30 to TRBJ1-6; 7 bases align to TRBD1. The specimen was PBMCs. DNA of the CDR3: TGTGCCTGGATGGGACAGTCAAATTCACCCCTCCACTTT. Protein: CAWMGQSNSPLHF.